This TCR beta chain was captured in a study of blood T cell repertoires in COVID-19. About the research overall: Both acute and convalescent COVID-19 samples were obtained from the United States, Italy and Spain. From T cells, B-cell-depleted T cells, or PBMCs came the material, which was cDNA or gDNA.

Trimming removed 5 bases at V and 0 bases at J, with 13 bases between. Germline lookup yields CDR1 SGHNT and CDR2 YENEEA. CDR3 size: 15 residues. Under the authors' procedure: Amplification from reference gene primers served as the basis for estimated nucleated cell counts. Produced via immunoSEQ multiplex PCR; TCRdb's table is partial and in-frame only. V and J calls and clone size are copied from that table; D and trimming were computed from the DNA. This table has 25,000 to 35,000 clones, about 87% appearing once. The material sequenced was peripheral blood. V is TRBV11-3 and J is TRBJ1-1, with TRBD1 as a possible D gene (6 bases). The receptor was derived from a man between 70 and 80 years old with active COVID-19. CDR3 in amino acids: CASSPTRGMNTEAFF. The CDR3 nucleotides read TGTGCCAGCAGCCCGACCAGGGGAATGAACACTGAAGCTTTCTTT.